This section outlines one TCR beta chain sequence together with its context. The target antigen is unknown. The sample belongs to a study of regulatory T cells in long-lasting Graves disease. The overall study: Graves' patients with a new diagnosis had received antithyroid drugs under 3 months.

The trim removed 5 bases at V and 5 bases at J, leaving 4 bases unmatched. The CDR3 runs to 14 residues. To make TCR beta libraries, researchers used iRepertoire HTBI primers and Arm-PCR of CDR3 regions. TCRdb reprocessed the multiplex PCR reads via MiXCR and lists one record per CDR3 protein. Of hundreds of thousands of distinct CDR3 sequences in the sample, about 15% were seen once. Findings of the study overall: There were preferences for TRBV28, TRBJ1-2 and TRBJ2-5 in persistent disease. Newly diagnosed patients shared around 910 public clonotypes; persistent patients shared under 3,000.

Time point reported: newly diagnosed GD, antithyroid drugs for less than 3 months. PBMC RNA served as the TCR library source. These sequences were also reported in another study, on T cells in Graves' hyperthyroidism and ophthalmopathy.

The sequence derives from a woman aged 35-65 years with Graves disease. Specimen: peripheral blood mononuclear cells (PBMCs), collected at new diagnosis, from a patient treated with antithyroid drugs. The chain combines TRBV12-3 or TRBV12-4 with TRBJ1-2, with 11 bases lining up with TRBD1. The chain's CDR3 is CASSTGQGVYGYTF. In DNA, the CDR3 is TGTGCCAGCAGTACGGGACAGGGGGTTTATGGCTACACCTTC.